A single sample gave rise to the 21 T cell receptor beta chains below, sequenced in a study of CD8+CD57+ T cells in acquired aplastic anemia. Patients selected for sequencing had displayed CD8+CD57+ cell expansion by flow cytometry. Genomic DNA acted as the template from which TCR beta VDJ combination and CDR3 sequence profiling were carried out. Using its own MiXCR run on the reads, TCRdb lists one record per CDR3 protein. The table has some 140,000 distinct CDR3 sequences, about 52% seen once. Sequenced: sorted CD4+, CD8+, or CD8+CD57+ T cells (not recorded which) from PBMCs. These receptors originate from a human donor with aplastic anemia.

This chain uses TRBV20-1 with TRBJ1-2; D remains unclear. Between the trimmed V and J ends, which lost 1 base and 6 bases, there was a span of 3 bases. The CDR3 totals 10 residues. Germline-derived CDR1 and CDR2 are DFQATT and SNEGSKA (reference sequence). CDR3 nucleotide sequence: TGCAGTGCTAGAGTACATGGCTACACCTTC. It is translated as CSARVHGYTF.

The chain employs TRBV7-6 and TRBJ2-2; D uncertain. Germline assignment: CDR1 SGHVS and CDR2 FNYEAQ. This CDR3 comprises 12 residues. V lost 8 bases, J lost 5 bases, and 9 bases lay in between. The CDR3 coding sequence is TGTGCCAGCTTAACAGTTACCGGGGAGCTGTTTTTT. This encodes CASLTVTGELFF.

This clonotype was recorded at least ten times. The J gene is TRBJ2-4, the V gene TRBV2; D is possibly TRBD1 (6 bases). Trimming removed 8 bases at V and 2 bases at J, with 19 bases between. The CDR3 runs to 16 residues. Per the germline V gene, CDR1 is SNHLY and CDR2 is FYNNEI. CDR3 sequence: CASQGRVDRTKNIQYF. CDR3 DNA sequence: TGTGCCAGCCAAGGACGGGTGGACAGAACCAAAAACATTCAGTACTTC.

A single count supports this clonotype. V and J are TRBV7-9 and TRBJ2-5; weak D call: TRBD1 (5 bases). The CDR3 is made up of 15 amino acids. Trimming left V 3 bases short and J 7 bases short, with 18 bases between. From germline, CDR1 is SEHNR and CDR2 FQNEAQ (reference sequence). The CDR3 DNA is TGTGCCAGCAGCTTGGTGGACATGGAATCTGGGACCCAGTACTTC. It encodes CASSLVDMESGTQYF.

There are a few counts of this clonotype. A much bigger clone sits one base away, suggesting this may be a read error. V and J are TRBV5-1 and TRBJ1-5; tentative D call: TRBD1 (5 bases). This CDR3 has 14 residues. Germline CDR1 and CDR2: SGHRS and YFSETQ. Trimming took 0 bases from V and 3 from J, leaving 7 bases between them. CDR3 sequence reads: CASSLGGNNQPQHF. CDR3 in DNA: TGCGCCAGCAGCTTGGGGGGCAACAATCAGCCCCAGCATTTT.

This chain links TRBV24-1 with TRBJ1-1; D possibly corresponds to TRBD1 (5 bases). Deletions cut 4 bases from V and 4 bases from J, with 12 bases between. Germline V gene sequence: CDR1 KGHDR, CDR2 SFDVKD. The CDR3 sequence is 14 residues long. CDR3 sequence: CATSDGALGTEAFF. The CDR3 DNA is TGTGCCACCAGTGACGGGGCGCTCGGCACTGAAGCTTTCTTT.

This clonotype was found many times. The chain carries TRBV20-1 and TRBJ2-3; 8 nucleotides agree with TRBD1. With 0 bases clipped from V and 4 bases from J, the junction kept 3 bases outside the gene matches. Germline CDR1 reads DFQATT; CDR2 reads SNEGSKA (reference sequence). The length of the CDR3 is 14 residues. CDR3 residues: CSARDETGADTQYF. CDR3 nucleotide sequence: TGCAGTGCTAGAGATGAGACAGGGGCAGATACGCAGTATTTT.

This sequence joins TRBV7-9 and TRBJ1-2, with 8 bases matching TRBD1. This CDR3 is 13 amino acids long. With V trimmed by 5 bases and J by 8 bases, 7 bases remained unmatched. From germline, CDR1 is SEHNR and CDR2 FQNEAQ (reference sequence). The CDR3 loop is CASSQGQEGGYTF. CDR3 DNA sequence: TGTGCCAGCAGCCAGGGACAGGAAGGGGGCTACACCTTC.

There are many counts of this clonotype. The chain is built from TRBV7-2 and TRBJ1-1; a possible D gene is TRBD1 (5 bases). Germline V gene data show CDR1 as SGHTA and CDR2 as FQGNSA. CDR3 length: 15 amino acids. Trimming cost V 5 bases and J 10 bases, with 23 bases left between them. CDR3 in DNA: TGTGCCAGCAGCCTCCCGCTGGGCACAGGTACGGGAGCTTTCTTT. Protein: CASSLPLGTGTGAFF.

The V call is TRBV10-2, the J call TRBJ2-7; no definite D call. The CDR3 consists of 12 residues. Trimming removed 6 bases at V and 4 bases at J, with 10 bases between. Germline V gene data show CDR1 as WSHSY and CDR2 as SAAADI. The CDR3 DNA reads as TGCGCCAGCAGAAACACCCGGTACGAGCAGTACTTC. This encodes CASRNTRYEQYF.

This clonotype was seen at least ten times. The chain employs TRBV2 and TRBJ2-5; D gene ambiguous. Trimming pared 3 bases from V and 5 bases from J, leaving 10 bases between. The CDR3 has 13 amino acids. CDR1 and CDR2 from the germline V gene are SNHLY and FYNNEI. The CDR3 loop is CASSDRPKETQYF. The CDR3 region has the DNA TGTGCCAGCAGTGATCGGCCAAAGGAGACCCAGTACTTC.

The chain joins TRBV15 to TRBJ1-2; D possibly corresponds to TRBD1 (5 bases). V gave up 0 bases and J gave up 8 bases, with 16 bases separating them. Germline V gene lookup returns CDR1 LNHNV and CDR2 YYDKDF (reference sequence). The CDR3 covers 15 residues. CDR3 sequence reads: CATSRDRAQGRGYTF. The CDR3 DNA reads TGTGCCACCAGCAGAGACAGGGCCCAGGGTAGAGGCTACACCTTC.

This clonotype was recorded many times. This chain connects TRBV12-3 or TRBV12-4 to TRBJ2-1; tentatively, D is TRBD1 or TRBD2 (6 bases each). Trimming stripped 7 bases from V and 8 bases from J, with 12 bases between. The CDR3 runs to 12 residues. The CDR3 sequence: CASKYGGHEQFF. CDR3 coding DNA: TGTGCCAGCAAGTACGGGGGCCATGAGCAGTTCTTC.

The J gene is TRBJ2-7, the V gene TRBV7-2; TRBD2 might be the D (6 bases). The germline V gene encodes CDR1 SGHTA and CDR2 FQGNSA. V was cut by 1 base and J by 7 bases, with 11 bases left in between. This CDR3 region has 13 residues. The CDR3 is CASSLGTAGEQYF. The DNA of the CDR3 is TGTGCCAGCAGCTTAGGGACCGCGGGGGAGCAGTACTTC. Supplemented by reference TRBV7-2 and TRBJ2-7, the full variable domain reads GAGVSQSPSNKVTEKGKDVELRCDPISGHTALYWYRQSLGQGLEFLIYFQGNSAPDKSGLPSDRFSAERTGGSVSTLTIQRTQQEDSAVYLCASSLGTAGEQYFGPGTRLTVT.

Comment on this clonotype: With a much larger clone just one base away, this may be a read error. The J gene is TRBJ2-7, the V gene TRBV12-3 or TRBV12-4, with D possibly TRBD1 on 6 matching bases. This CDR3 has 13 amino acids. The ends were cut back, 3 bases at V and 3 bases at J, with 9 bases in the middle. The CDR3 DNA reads TGTGCCAGCAGTTTTGCAGGGGACTACGAGCAGTACTTC. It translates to CASSFAGDYEQYF.

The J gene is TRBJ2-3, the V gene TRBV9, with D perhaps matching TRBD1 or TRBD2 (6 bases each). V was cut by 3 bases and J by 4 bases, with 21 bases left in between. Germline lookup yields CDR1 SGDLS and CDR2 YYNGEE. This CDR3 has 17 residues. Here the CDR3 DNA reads TGTGCCAGCAGCGCCAGAGGGGGGACGACCCTGGCAGATACGCAGTATTTT. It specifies CASSARGGTTLADTQYF.

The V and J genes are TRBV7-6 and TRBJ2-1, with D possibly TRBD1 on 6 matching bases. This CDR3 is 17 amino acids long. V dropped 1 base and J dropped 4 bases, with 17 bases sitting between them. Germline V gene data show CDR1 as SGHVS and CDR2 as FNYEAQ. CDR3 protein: CASSLVRNRASYNEQFF. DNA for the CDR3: TGTGCCAGCAGCTTAGTTCGCAACAGGGCGTCGTACAATGAGCAGTTCTTC. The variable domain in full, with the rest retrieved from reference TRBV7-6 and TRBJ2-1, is GAGVSQSPRYKVTKRGQDVALRCDPISGHVSLYWYRQALGQGPEFLTYFNYEAQQDKSGLPNDRFSAERPEGSISTLTIQRTEQRDSAMYRCASSLVRNRASYNEQFFGPGTRLTVL.

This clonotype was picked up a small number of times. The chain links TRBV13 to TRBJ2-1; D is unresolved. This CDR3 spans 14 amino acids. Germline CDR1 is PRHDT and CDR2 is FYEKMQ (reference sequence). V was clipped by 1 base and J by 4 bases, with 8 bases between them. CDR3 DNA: TGTGCCAGCAGCTTAGTCCCCCCTTACAATGAGCAGTTCTTC. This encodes CASSLVPPYNEQFF.

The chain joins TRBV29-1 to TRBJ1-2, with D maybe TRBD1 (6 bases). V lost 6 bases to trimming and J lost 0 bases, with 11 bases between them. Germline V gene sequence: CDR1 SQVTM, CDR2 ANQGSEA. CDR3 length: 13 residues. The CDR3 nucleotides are TGCAGCGTGACACAGGGAACTAACTATGGCTACACCTTC. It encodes CSVTQGTNYGYTF.

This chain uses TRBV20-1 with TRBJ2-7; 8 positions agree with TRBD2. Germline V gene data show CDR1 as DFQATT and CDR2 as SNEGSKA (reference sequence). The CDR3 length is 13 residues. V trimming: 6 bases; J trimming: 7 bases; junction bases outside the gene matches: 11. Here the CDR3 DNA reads TGCAGTGCCGAGCGGGAGAGCGGAGGGGAGCAGTACTTC. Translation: CSAERESGGEQYF.

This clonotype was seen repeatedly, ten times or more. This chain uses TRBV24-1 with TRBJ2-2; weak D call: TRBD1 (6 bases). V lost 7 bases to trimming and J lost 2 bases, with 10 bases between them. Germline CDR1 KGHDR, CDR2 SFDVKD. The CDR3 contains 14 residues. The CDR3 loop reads CATRGQDNTGELFF. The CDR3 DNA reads TGTGCCACCAGGGGACAAGATAACACCGGGGAGCTGTTTTTT.